This TCR beta chain comes out of a study of T cell repertoires in cytomegalovirus infection. Study as a whole: CMV epitopes that were recently identified and HLA-C-restricted were used alongside well-studied HLA-B-restricted ones. CMV infection plus the matching HLA type was flagged by public TCR beta signatures.

MiXCR was run by TCRdb on the reads, yielding one entry per CDR3 protein. This table holds about 480,000 distinct CDR3 sequences, around a third found once. This clonotype has just a few counts. The target antigen is unknown. General study findings and limits: The study identified carriers of CMV plus the relevant HLA from cumulative public TCR beta family frequency. HLA-C-restricted TCR beta clonotypes specific for CMV led the ex vivo response.

Germline CDR1 SGHVS, CDR2 FQNEAQ. The V gene end was trimmed by 4 bases and the J gene end by 7 bases; junction bases not matched to a gene: 12. CDR3 length: 16 amino acids. The origin of this receptor is a human donor in good health (CMV status not recorded). Some clones in this sample may be carry-over from other donors' samples. The sequencing here drew on cultured PBMCs, taken from culture after CMV antigen stimulation. The chain carries TRBV7-8 and TRBJ2-1, with TRBD2 matching over 8 bases. CDR3 sequence reads: CASSSLRGGRMNEQFF. The CDR3 region has the DNA TGTGCCAGCAGCTCCCTTCGGGGGGGAAGGATGAATGAGCAGTTCTTC.